Shown below are 32 T cell receptor beta chains from a single sample sequenced in a study of T cell changes during pregnancy in multiple sclerosis. TCRdb's copy holds only in-frame clones and misses some; the assay was immunoSEQ multiplex PCR. Of tens of thousands of clones listed, 80% to 95% are singletons. The sample was CD4+ T cells from peripheral blood mononuclear cells, taken in the second trimester of pregnancy. These receptors were collected from a female donor with multiple sclerosis, enrolled in a pregnancy study.

V and J are TRBV6-5 and TRBJ2-1, with 9 bases lining up with TRBD2. The CDR3 length is 15 residues. V shed 4 bases, J shed 8 bases, and the junction held 9 bases outside the gene matches. Germline V gene lookup returns CDR1 MNHEY and CDR2 SVGAGI. CDR3 sequence (DNA): TGTGCCAGCAGTTTGTCTAGCGGGGTCGGAGATGAGCAGTTCTTC. This encodes CASSLSSGVGDEQFF.

The chain carries TRBV11-2 and TRBJ1-1; 7 bases match TRBD1. V shed 3 bases, J shed 1 base, and the junction held 5 bases outside the gene matches. The CDR3 is 15 residues long. Germline V CDR1 and CDR2: SGHAT, FQNNGV. CDR3 coding DNA: TGTGCCAGCAGCTTCGGGACAGTAACGAACACTGAAGCTTTCTTT. Its protein is CASSFGTVTNTEAFF.

V is TRBV5-1 and J is TRBJ1-1; D perhaps matches TRBD1 (5 bases). V dropped 3 bases and J dropped 1 base, with 13 bases sitting between them. The length of the CDR3 is 15 residues. The V gene's germline CDR1 is SGHRS and CDR2 YFSETQ. The CDR3 loop is CASSSGGVSNTEAFF. Here the CDR3 DNA reads TGCGCCAGCAGCTCCGGGGGGGTGTCGAACACTGAAGCTTTCTTT.

The chain joins TRBV19 to TRBJ2-3; tentatively, D is TRBD2 (6 bases). The CDR3 has 12 residues. The V and J ends lost 7 bases and 11 bases respectively, with 16 bases between them. Germline assignment: CDR1 LNHDA and CDR2 SQIVND (reference sequence). CDR3 amino acids: CASIGGTRKQYF. Written as DNA, the CDR3 is TGTGCCAGTATAGGCGGGACCCGCAAGCAGTATTTT.

The V call is TRBV5-1, the J call TRBJ1-3; a possible D gene is TRBD1 (6 bases). V lost 0 bases and J lost 3, with 7 bases in between. The CDR3 contains 14 residues. Germline CDR1 reads SGHRS; CDR2 reads YFSETQ. Here the CDR3 reads CASSLDRVGNTIYF. In DNA, the CDR3 is TGCGCCAGCAGCTTGGACAGGGTTGGAAACACCATATATTTT.

The chain employs TRBV7-9 and TRBJ2-7; no firm D call. Trimming removed 2 bases from V and 2 bases from J, with 10 bases in between. The CDR3 runs 14 residues. CDR1 is SEHNR, CDR2 FQNEAQ, per germline (reference sequence). The CDR3 DNA reads as TGTGCCAGCAGCTTACATGTGGCAACCTACGAGCAGTACTTC. The encoded protein is CASSLHVATYEQYF.

The chain has TRBV5-4 and TRBJ2-2; possible D gene TRBD1, 5 bases. Trimming stripped 1 base from V and 2 bases from J, with 9 bases between. The CDR3 consists of 15 residues. In germline, CDR1 is SGHNT, CDR2 YYREEE (reference sequence). In DNA form, the CDR3 reads TGTGCCAGCAGCTTGAAGGGGCTTAACACCGGGGAGCTGTTTTTT. It yields the protein CASSLKGLNTGELFF.

V gene TRBV4-1 combines with J gene TRBJ2-1; possibly TRBD2 for D (6 bases). V lost 2 bases, J lost 7 bases, and 15 bases lay in between. CDR1 is MGHRA, CDR2 YSYEKL, per germline. The CDR3 contains 15 residues. CDR3 bases: TGCGCCAGCAGCCAACTAGCGAGGGAGTCAAATGAGCAGTTCTTC. Protein sequence: CASSQLARESNEQFF.

The rearrangement joins TRBV10-3 to TRBJ2-1, with D uncertain. The CDR3 covers 15 residues. CDR1 and CDR2 from the germline V gene are ENHRY and SYGVKD. V was trimmed by 2 bases and J by 2 bases, leaving 10 bases between them. In DNA, the CDR3 is TGTGCCATCAGTGAGATTGGCGGCCCCTACAATGAGCAGTTCTTC. Translated: CAISEIGGPYNEQFF.

V usage is TRBV7-3 and J usage is TRBJ2-3; D is possibly TRBD1 (6 bases). Germline V CDR1 and CDR2: SGHTA, FQGTGA. The CDR3 is made up of 19 amino acids. Deletions cut 4 bases from V and 2 bases from J, with 25 bases between. The CDR3 DNA is TGTGCCAGCAGCTACAATCCCCCTGACAGGCCTTCTCCCACAGATACGCAGTATTTT. It encodes CASSYNPPDRPSPTDTQYF.

The chain has TRBV19 and TRBJ1-1; 8 nucleotides align to TRBD1. This CDR3 region has 15 residues. Germline V CDR1 and CDR2: LNHDA, SQIVND (reference sequence). Trimming removed 6 bases from V and 3 bases from J; junction bases left unmatched: 9. The CDR3 region is CASRRQGRGDTEAFF. CDR3 in DNA: TGTGCCAGTAGAAGACAGGGGCGAGGAGACACTGAAGCTTTCTTT. Full variable domain (remainder filled in from reference TRBV19 and TRBJ1-1): DGGITQSPKYLFRKEGQNVTLSCEQNLNHDAMYWYRQDPGQGLRLIYYSQIVNDFQKGDIAEGYSVSREKKESFPLTVTSAQKNPTAFYLCASRRQGRGDTEAFFGQGTRLTVV.

In this sample, this clone turned up once. The V call is TRBV2, the J call TRBJ2-7, with D maybe TRBD1 (6 bases). The germline V gene has CDR1 SNHLY and CDR2 FYNNEI. CDR3 length: 13 amino acids. Trimming removed 8 bases from V and 2 bases from J, with 13 bases in between. The CDR3 sequence: CASVTGKAYEQYF. For the CDR3, the DNA is TGTGCCAGCGTCACAGGGAAGGCCTACGAGCAGTACTTC. The full variable domain, rest sourced from reference TRBV2 and TRBJ2-7, is EPEVTQTPSHQVTQMGQEVILRCVPISNHLYFYWYRQILGQKVEFLVSFYNNEISEKSEIFDDQFSVERPDGSNFTLKIRSTKLEDSAMYFCASVTGKAYEQYFGPGTRLTVT.

This sequence joins TRBV27 and TRBJ2-7; unclear D gene. With 3 bases removed from V and 5 bases from J, the gap between germline ends came to 11 bases. There are 13 residues in the CDR3. In germline, CDR1 is MNHEY, CDR2 SMNVEV (reference sequence). As DNA, the CDR3 is TGTGCCAGCAGTTTTGTCTCGTTCCACGAGCAGTACTTC. It specifies CASSFVSFHEQYF.

The chain joins TRBV5-1 to TRBJ2-5; 12 bases line up with TRBD2. The V segment lost 4 bases and the J segment 4 bases; nucleotides outside the gene matches: 5. This CDR3 comprises 15 residues. Looked up from germline, CDR1 is SGHRS and CDR2 is YFSETQ. DNA for the CDR3: TGCGCCAGCAGCCGTACTAGCGGGGGGAGAGAGACCCAGTACTTC. Its protein is CASSRTSGGRETQYF.

This chain links TRBV19 with TRBJ2-3; D unclear. The germline gives CDR1 LNHDA, CDR2 SQIVND (reference sequence). Deletions cut 0 bases from V and 7 bases from J, with 5 bases between. The CDR3 contains 12 residues. CDR3 nucleotides: TGTGCCAGTAGTATAGATAGCTATACGCAGTATTTT. Its translation: CASSIDSYTQYF.

This clone came up once. The J gene is TRBJ1-1, the V gene TRBV5-6; the match to TRBD1 covers 9 bases. The CDR3 spans 18 residues. CDR1 is SGHDT and CDR2 is YYEEEE in the germline V gene. V lost 1 base to trimming and J lost 12 bases; unmatched junction nucleotides: 22. CDR3 residues: CASSLHFGTGFSEEKTFF. In DNA form, the CDR3 reads TGTGCCAGCAGCTTGCATTTCGGGACAGGGTTTTCTGAGGAGAAGACTTTCTTT.

The chain has TRBV7-9 and TRBJ1-1, with 10 bases matching TRBD1. Germline trimming cut 5 bases from V and 2 bases from J; bases unmatched to any gene: 11. The germline gives CDR1 SEHNR, CDR2 FQNEAQ (reference sequence). CDR3 length: 17 residues. This CDR3 reads CASSDRQGAGSNTEAFF. In DNA, the CDR3 is TGTGCCAGCAGCGATCGACAGGGGGCGGGTAGCAACACTGAAGCTTTCTTT.

This chain links TRBV9 with TRBJ2-5; D is perhaps TRBD2 (5 bases). From germline, CDR1 is SGDLS and CDR2 YYNGEE. V was trimmed by 4 bases and J by 2 bases, leaving 21 bases between them. The CDR3 spans 17 residues. This CDR3 is CASSLGPFGSGQETQYF. The CDR3 DNA reads as TGTGCCAGCAGCCTAGGTCCTTTTGGGAGCGGACAAGAGACCCAGTACTTC.

The chain is built from TRBV7-6 and TRBJ2-1; 12 bases match TRBD2. This CDR3 is built from 15 residues. Losses at the gene ends were 6 bases for V and 9 bases for J; bases not matched to a gene: 9. CDR1 SGHVS and CDR2 FNYEAQ come from the germline V gene. The CDR3 nucleotides read TGTGCCAGCAGTCCGTCTAGCGGGAGGGCAGGTGAGCAGTTCTTC. Its translation: CASSPSSGRAGEQFF.

The chain is built from TRBV7-8 and TRBJ1-6; D is perhaps TRBD1 (5 bases). There are 16 residues in the CDR3. V lost 3 bases to trimming and J lost 1 base, with 10 bases between them. Germline V gives CDR1 SGHVS, CDR2 FQNEAQ. The CDR3 nucleotides read TGTGCCAGCAGCTTCATCCGGGGGTCCTATAATTCACCCCTCCACTTT. It encodes CASSFIRGSYNSPLHF.

J is TRBJ2-1 and V is TRBV7-9, with 10 bases lining up with TRBD1. Germline lookup yields CDR1 SEHNR and CDR2 FQNEAQ (reference sequence). The CDR3 is made up of 14 amino acids. The ends lost 5 bases at V and 8 bases at J; junction bases unmatched: 6. The CDR3 loop is CASSPRTGGDEQFF. The DNA of the CDR3 is TGTGCCAGCAGCCCCCGGACAGGGGGAGATGAGCAGTTCTTC.

The genes are TRBV6-1 and TRBJ2-7, with D possibly being TRBD1 (6 bases). The CDR3 spans 15 residues. Trimming stripped 6 bases from V and 2 bases from J, with 17 bases between. The germline CDR1 and CDR2 sequences are MNHNS and SASEGT. The CDR3 nucleotides read TGTGCCAGCAGGAAGGAGACAGGTCCAACCTACGAGCAGTACTTC. Residues: CASRKETGPTYEQYF.

The V and J genes are TRBV5-5 and TRBJ2-5; D is perhaps TRBD2 (6 bases). CDR1 is SGHKS, CDR2 YYEKEE, per germline (reference sequence). The CDR3 spans 12 residues. The CDR3 is CAGGGTRETQYF. The CDR3 region has the DNA TGTGCGGGGGGAGGAACGAGGGAGACCCAGTACTTC. Together with reference TRBV5-5 and TRBJ2-5, the CDR3 gives the full variable domain: DAGVTQSPTHLIKTRGQQVTLRCSPISGHKSVSWYQQVLGQGPQFIFQYYEKEERGRGNFPDRFSARQFPNYSSELNVNALLLGDSALYLCAGGGTRETQYFGPGTRLLVL.

V and J are TRBV19 and TRBJ1-2; TRBD1 might be the D (5 bases). Deletions cut 3 bases from V and 5 bases from J, with 16 bases between. CDR3 length: 15 residues. CDR1 LNHDA and CDR2 SQIVND come from the germline V gene (reference sequence). The CDR3 DNA follows: TGTGCCAGTAGTATCTTTCCAGGGCGGCCATATGGCTACACCTTC. Protein sequence: CASSIFPGRPYGYTF.

CDR3 region: CASTGTLNTGELFF. CDR3 bases: TGTGCCAGCACTGGGACATTGAACACCGGGGAGCTGTTTTTT. The gene calls are TRBV28 and TRBJ2-2; possible D gene TRBD1, 6 bases. The CDR3 is made up of 14 amino acids. Per the germline V gene, CDR1 is MDHEN and CDR2 is SYDVKM. V was trimmed by 7 bases and J by 1 base, leaving 10 bases between them.

The V and J genes are TRBV10-2 and TRBJ2-1; maybe TRBD2 (5 bases). The germline V gene encodes CDR1 WSHSY and CDR2 SAAADI. The CDR3 has 13 amino acids. V was trimmed by 6 bases and J by 4 bases, leaving 10 bases between them. The DNA for the CDR3 is TGCGCCAGCAGGAGGACTGTTTACAATGAGCAGTTCTTC. This encodes CASRRTVYNEQFF.

The chain carries TRBV5-6 and TRBJ1-2, with D perhaps matching TRBD1 (6 bases). Per the germline V gene, CDR1 is SGHDT and CDR2 is YYEEEE. V was trimmed by 3 bases and J by 2 bases, leaving 17 bases between them. This CDR3 has 16 amino acids. The CDR3 DNA sequence: TGTGCCAGCAGCTCGGTTGGGGGGGGCAGGAACTATGGCTACACCTTC. Its protein product is CASSSVGGGRNYGYTF. The complete variable domain, with remaining parts taken from reference TRBV5-6 and TRBJ1-2, reads DAGVTQSPTHLIKTRGQQVTLRCSPKSGHDTVSWYQQALGQGPQFIFQYYEEEERQRGNFPDRFSGHQFPNYSSELNVNALLLGDSALYLCASSSVGGGRNYGYTFGSGTRLTVV.

The V and J genes are TRBV19 and TRBJ1-1, with D possibly matching TRBD1 (6 bases). With 5 bases removed from V and 3 bases from J, the gap between germline ends came to 16 bases. Germline CDR1 and CDR2: LNHDA and SQIVND (reference sequence). CDR3 length: 15 residues. The CDR3 nucleotides are TGTGCCAGTAGTGCCCTCGGGGGGGCAGACACTGAAGCTTTCTTT. Translated: CASSALGGADTEAFF. Drawing the rest from reference TRBV19 and TRBJ1-1, the complete variable domain is DGGITQSPKYLFRKEGQNVTLSCEQNLNHDAMYWYRQDPGQGLRLIYYSQIVNDFQKGDIAEGYSVSREKKESFPLTVTSAQKNPTAFYLCASSALGGADTEAFFGQGTRLTVV.

The chain recombines TRBV4-2 with TRBJ2-3; tentatively, D is TRBD1 (6 bases). The CDR3 is made up of 14 amino acids. Germline loops: CDR1 LGHNA, CDR2 YNFKEQ. The germline V and J ends were trimmed by 2 bases and 5 bases, with 11 bases remaining between them. The CDR3 DNA is TGTGCCAGCAGCCAACACAGGGAAGGAGATACGCAGTATTTT. It is translated as CASSQHREGDTQYF.

The rearrangement uses TRBV18 and TRBJ2-1, with D hard to call. V was pared by 8 bases and J by 2 bases, with 7 bases between. Germline CDR1 KGHSH, CDR2 LQKENI. The CDR3 is 12 residues long. Here the CDR3 reads CASGETYNEQFF. The DNA for the CDR3 is TGTGCCAGCGGAGAAACCTACAATGAGCAGTTCTTC. Supplemented by reference TRBV18 and TRBJ2-1, the full variable domain reads NAGVMQNPRHLVRRRGQEARLRCSPMKGHSHVYWYRQLPEEGLKFMVYLQKENIIDESGMPKERFSAEFPKEGPSILRIQQVVRGDSAAYFCASGETYNEQFFGPGTRLTVL.

This clone was seen only a few times. The J gene is TRBJ1-1, the V gene TRBV30; unclear D gene. Germline values: CDR1 GTSNPN, CDR2 SVGIG (reference sequence). Trimming removed 5 bases at V and 3 bases at J, with 10 bases between. The CDR3 runs to 12 residues. The CDR3 sequence: CAWEVAYTEAFF. The CDR3 coding sequence is TGTGCCTGGGAGGTGGCCTACACTGAAGCTTTCTTT.

This sequence joins TRBV19 and TRBJ2-3; D perhaps matches TRBD2 (5 bases). The length of the CDR3 is 14 residues. V was clipped by 0 bases and J by 6 bases, with 10 bases between them. The germline CDR1 and CDR2 sequences are LNHDA and SQIVND (reference sequence). The CDR3 DNA follows: TGTGCCAGTAGTATAGATCCTAGCAGTGATACGCAGTATTTT. Protein: CASSIDPSSDTQYF.